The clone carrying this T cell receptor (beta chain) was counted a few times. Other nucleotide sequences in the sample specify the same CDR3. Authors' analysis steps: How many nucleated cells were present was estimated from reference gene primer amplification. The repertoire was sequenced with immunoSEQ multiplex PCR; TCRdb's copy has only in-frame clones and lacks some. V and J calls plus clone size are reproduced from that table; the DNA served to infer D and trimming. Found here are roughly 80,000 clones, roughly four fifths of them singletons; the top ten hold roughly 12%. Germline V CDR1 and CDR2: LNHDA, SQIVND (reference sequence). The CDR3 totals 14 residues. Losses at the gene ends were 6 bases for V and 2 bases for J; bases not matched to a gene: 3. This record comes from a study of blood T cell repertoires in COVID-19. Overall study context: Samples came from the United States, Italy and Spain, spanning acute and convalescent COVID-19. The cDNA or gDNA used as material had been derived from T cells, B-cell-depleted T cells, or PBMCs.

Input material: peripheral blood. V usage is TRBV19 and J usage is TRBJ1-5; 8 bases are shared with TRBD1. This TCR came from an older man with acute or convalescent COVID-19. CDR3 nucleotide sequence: TGTGCCAGTAGCTTGACAGGGGGCAATCAGCCCCAGCATTTT. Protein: CASSLTGGNQPQHF.